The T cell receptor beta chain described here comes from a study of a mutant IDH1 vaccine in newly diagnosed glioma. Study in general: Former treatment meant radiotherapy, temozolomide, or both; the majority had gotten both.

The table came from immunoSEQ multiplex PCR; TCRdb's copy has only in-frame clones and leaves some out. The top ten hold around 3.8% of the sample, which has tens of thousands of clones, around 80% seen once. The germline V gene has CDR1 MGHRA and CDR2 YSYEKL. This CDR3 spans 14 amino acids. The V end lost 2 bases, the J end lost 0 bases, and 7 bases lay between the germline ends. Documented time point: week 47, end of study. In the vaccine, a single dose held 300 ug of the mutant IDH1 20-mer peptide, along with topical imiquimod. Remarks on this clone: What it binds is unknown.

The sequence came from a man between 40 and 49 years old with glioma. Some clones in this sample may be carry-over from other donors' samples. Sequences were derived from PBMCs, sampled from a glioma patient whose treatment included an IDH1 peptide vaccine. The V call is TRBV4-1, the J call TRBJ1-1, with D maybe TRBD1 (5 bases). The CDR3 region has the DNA TGCGCCAGCAGCCAACCGACAGTGAACACTGAAGCTTTCTTT. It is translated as CASSQPTVNTEAFF.